The 28 T cell receptor beta chains below were found in one sample sequenced in a study of CD8 T cells in Susac syndrome. With random hexamers, roughly 0.45 to 1 ug RNA was reverse transcribed. TCRdb re-called the immunoSEQ multiplex PCR reads with MiXCR, one entry per CDR3 protein. Found here are about 300,000 distinct CDR3 sequences, 85% of them singletons; the top ten hold roughly 0.21%. The sequencing sample was made of CD8+ T cells from PBMCs. The receptors derive from a human donor with multiple sclerosis.

The rearrangement joins TRBV19 to TRBJ2-7; D may be TRBD1 (5 bases). The V gene lost 6 bases and the J gene lost 3 bases, with 9 bases spanning the gap. The CDR3 spans 12 residues. The germline V gene has CDR1 LNHDA and CDR2 SQIVND (reference sequence). CDR3 protein: CASSDQGYEQYF. In DNA, the CDR3 is TGTGCCAGTAGCGATCAGGGCTACGAGCAGTACTTC.

The rearrangement links TRBV5-4 to TRBJ2-5; D may be TRBD1 (6 bases). The V gene lost 2 bases and the J gene lost 0 bases, with 14 bases spanning the gap. There are 16 residues in the CDR3. Germline lookup yields CDR1 SGHNT and CDR2 YYREEE (reference sequence). DNA of the CDR3: TGTGCCAGCAGCTTTTATTGGGACAAAAACCAAGAGACCCAGTACTTC. Translation: CASSFYWDKNQETQYF.

The V gene is TRBV20-1, the J gene TRBJ2-1, with TRBD2 identical over 10 bases. The CDR3 is 15 amino acids. Germline values: CDR1 DFQATT, CDR2 SNEGSKA (reference sequence). Trimming took 3 bases from V and 2 from J; bases not matched to a gene: 4. Written as DNA, the CDR3 is TGCAGTGCTAGGGGACTAGCGCTAACCTACAATGAGCAGTTCTTC. Amino acid sequence: CSARGLALTYNEQFF.

The rearrangement links TRBV10-3 to TRBJ2-1; 9 positions agree with TRBD2. Germline V gives CDR1 ENHRY, CDR2 SYGVKD. This CDR3 region has 16 residues. J was trimmed by 4 bases and V by 4 bases; bases with no gene match: 8. The CDR3 DNA follows: TGTGCCATCAGTGCGCCGGGACTAGCTGGTTACAATGAGCAGTTCTTC. Protein product: CAISAPGLAGYNEQFF.

This clonotype came up once. The chain employs TRBV27 and TRBJ1-1, with TRBD1 as a possible D gene (6 bases). The CDR3 spans 15 residues. Trimming left V 4 bases short and J 3 bases short, with 15 bases between. Germline loops: CDR1 MNHEY, CDR2 SMNVEV (reference sequence). The CDR3 coding sequence is TGTGCCAGCAGTTCTGGGACACTACGGGACACTGAAGCTTTCTTT. Its protein is CASSSGTLRDTEAFF.

In regard to this clonotype: Its ends do not fully match the called genes, so a read error is possible. V and J are TRBV7-9 and TRBJ1-4; D remains ambiguous. The CDR3 length is 13 residues. Per the germline V gene, CDR1 is SEHNR and CDR2 is FQNEAQ (reference sequence). The CDR3, as DNA: TGTGCCAGCAGTACGGGTGCTAATGAAAAACTGCTTTTT. The encoded protein is CASSTGANEKLLF.

This clonotype was seen only once. The chain has TRBV7-9 and TRBJ2-7; 7 nucleotides align to TRBD1. Germline V gene lookup returns CDR1 SEHNR and CDR2 FQNEAQ (reference sequence). The V and J ends lost 1 base and 1 base, in that order; junction bases with no gene match: 10. This CDR3 has 17 residues. The CDR3 loop reads CASSLVPTGLLSYEQYF. The DNA of the CDR3 is TGTGCCAGCAGCTTAGTCCCGACAGGGCTTCTTTCCTACGAGCAGTACTTC.

J is TRBJ2-7 and V is TRBV20-1; 9 bases are a match to TRBD1. The CDR3 sequence is 13 residues long. V lost 6 bases, J lost 2 bases, and 5 bases stayed unmatched. The germline gives CDR1 DFQATT, CDR2 SNEGSKA (reference sequence). This CDR3 is CSAGTGPPYEQYF. CDR3 coding DNA: TGCAGTGCCGGGACAGGGCCGCCCTACGAGCAGTACTTC.

This chain links TRBV12-3 or TRBV12-4 with TRBJ2-1; TRBD2 matches at 12 bases. The CDR3 runs to 16 residues. V trimming: 3 bases; J trimming: 5 bases; junction bases outside the gene matches: 5. This CDR3 is CASSFTLAGGDNEQFF. As DNA, the CDR3 is TGTGCCAGCAGTTTTACCCTAGCGGGAGGGGACAATGAGCAGTTCTTC.

This chain connects TRBV19 to TRBJ1-2; TRBD1 matches 7 bases. Losses at the gene ends were 5 bases for V and 4 bases for J; bases not matched to a gene: 7. CDR1 is LNHDA, CDR2 SQIVND, per germline (reference sequence). There are 14 residues in the CDR3. The CDR3 is CASSHGQDFYGYTF. DNA for the CDR3: TGTGCCAGTAGTCACGGACAGGACTTCTATGGCTACACCTTC.

The J gene is TRBJ2-7, the V gene TRBV6-2 or TRBV6-3, with D possibly TRBD2 on 6 matching bases. V shed 4 bases and J shed 5 bases, with 15 bases lying between them. This CDR3 is built from 14 residues. From germline, CDR1 is MNHEY and CDR2 SVGEGT. This CDR3 reads CASSFPGLWNEQYF. Written as DNA, the CDR3 is TGTGCCAGCAGTTTTCCGGGACTGTGGAACGAGCAGTACTTC.

The chain has TRBV6-1 and TRBJ2-2, with TRBD1 matching over 8 bases. Germline values: CDR1 MNHNS, CDR2 SASEGT. The CDR3 contains 17 residues. Germline trimming cut 8 bases from V and 6 bases from J; bases unmatched to any gene: 17. The CDR3 loop is CASFPEDRDGGSGELFF. CDR3 coding DNA: TGTGCCAGCTTTCCAGAGGACAGGGACGGAGGCTCCGGGGAGCTGTTTTTT.

The chain carries TRBV5-4 and TRBJ2-2; 7 positions match TRBD2. CDR1 and CDR2 (germline): SGHNT, YYREEE (reference sequence). The J segment lost 8 bases and the V segment lost 4 bases, leaving 11 bases of the junction unmatched. This CDR3 is 15 amino acids long. CDR3: CASSAYAGEMGELFF. CDR3 DNA: TGTGCCAGCAGCGCGTATGCGGGGGAAATGGGGGAGCTGTTTTTT.

The genes are TRBV5-6 and TRBJ1-1; possible D gene TRBD1, 5 bases. The V and J ends lost 3 bases and 5 bases respectively, with 23 bases between them. In germline, CDR1 is SGHDT, CDR2 YYEEEE. The CDR3 is 17 residues long. The CDR3: CASSSSPGTYPGTEAFF. The CDR3 DNA reads as TGTGCCAGCAGCTCAAGTCCCGGGACTTACCCGGGAACTGAAGCTTTCTTT.

The chain links TRBV7-8 to TRBJ2-1; D is perhaps TRBD1 (5 bases). Trimming pared 6 bases from V and 5 bases from J, leaving 11 bases between. The CDR3 is 13 amino acids. Germline CDR1 SGHVS, CDR2 FQNEAQ. CDR3 in amino acids: CASRMGPNNEQFF. The CDR3, as DNA: TGTGCCAGCAGGATGGGGCCAAACAATGAGCAGTTCTTC.

In this sample, this clonotype turned up once. V is TRBV4-1 and J is TRBJ2-7; TRBD2 matches at 10 bases. The junction had 5 bases not matched to a gene; V was cut back by 0 bases and J by 0 bases. Per germline, CDR1 MGHRA and CDR2 YSYEKL. This CDR3 contains 17 residues. For the CDR3, the DNA is TGCGCCAGCAGCCAAGAAGAAGCTAGCGGGAGCTCCTACGAGCAGTACTTC. Encoded protein: CASSQEEASGSSYEQYF.

This chain connects TRBV6-2 or TRBV6-3 to TRBJ1-5; 8 bases are shared with TRBD1. The CDR3 spans 17 residues. CDR1 and CDR2 from the germline V gene are MNHEY and SVGEGT. J lost 3 bases, V lost 5 bases, and 12 bases had no gene match. CDR3 bases: TGTGCCAGCAGTCCCTCAGTTGACAGGGGTGACAATCAGCCCCAGCATTTT. As protein: CASSPSVDRGDNQPQHF.

This chain uses TRBV4-3 with TRBJ2-5; 12 bases are shared with TRBD2. This CDR3 has 15 residues. Looked up from germline, CDR1 is LGHNA and CDR2 is YSLEER. Trimming at V came to 4 bases and at J to 6 bases, leaving 6 bases not matched to a gene. This CDR3 is CASSPLAGGPKTQYF. The CDR3 nucleotides read TGCGCCAGCAGCCCCCTAGCGGGAGGGCCGAAGACCCAGTACTTC.

A few counts support this clonotype. The V and J genes are TRBV20-1 and TRBJ2-7, with unresolved D. CDR1 DFQATT and CDR2 SNEGSKA come from the germline V gene (reference sequence). This CDR3 has 13 residues. The V end was cut by 2 bases, the J end by 0 bases, with 8 bases between. CDR3 residues: CSARLYPSYEQYF. Here the CDR3 DNA reads TGCAGTGCTAGACTCTATCCCTCCTACGAGCAGTACTTC.

The chain links TRBV27 to TRBJ2-7, with D perhaps matching TRBD2 (5 bases). Per the germline V gene, CDR1 is MNHEY and CDR2 is SMNVEV (reference sequence). The CDR3 covers 14 residues. V lost 3 bases and J lost 3, with 12 bases in between. DNA for the CDR3: TGTGCCAGCAGTTTCGGAGGAGCCTACTACGAGCAGTACTTC. It yields the protein CASSFGGAYYEQYF.

This chain connects TRBV29-1 to TRBJ2-7; D perhaps matches TRBD2 (6 bases). This CDR3 has 16 residues. V gave up 7 bases and J gave up 6 bases, with 28 bases separating them. From germline, CDR1 is SQVTM and CDR2 ANQGSEA. The CDR3 is CSAEGLIGTIGSEQYF. The CDR3 nucleotides read TGCAGCGCAGAAGGACTAATTGGGACCATTGGCAGCGAGCAGTACTTC.

This chain joins TRBV28 and TRBJ2-7; TRBD1 aligns across 7 bases. The CDR3 extends over 15 amino acids. V shed 6 bases, J shed 0 bases, and the junction held 8 bases outside the gene matches. Per the germline V gene, CDR1 is MDHEN and CDR2 is SYDVKM. The CDR3 spells CASSRGQPSSYEQYF. The CDR3 DNA reads TGTGCCAGCAGCCGGGGACAGCCGAGCTCCTACGAGCAGTACTTC.

The V gene is TRBV4-1, the J gene TRBJ2-1; 10 bases agree with TRBD2. The CDR3 consists of 21 residues. Trimming took 4 bases from V and 3 from J; bases not matched to a gene: 21. The V gene's germline CDR1 is MGHRA and CDR2 YSYEKL. CDR3 in DNA: TGCGCCAGCAGCCCCTTAGCCGGGGGGCGGGCTAGCGGGAGTTACTACAATGAGCAGTTCTTC. It encodes CASSPLAGGRASGSYYNEQFF.

The chain joins TRBV27 to TRBJ2-1; the D is unclear. The length of the CDR3 is 12 residues. V lost 6 bases and J lost 11, with 14 bases in between. CDR1 MNHEY and CDR2 SMNVEV come from the germline V gene (reference sequence). In DNA form, the CDR3 reads TGTGCCAGCAGGGGTTTGGGTTTCAAGCAGTTCTTC. This sequence encodes CASRGLGFKQFF.

J is TRBJ2-3 and V is TRBV4-3; maybe TRBD1 (6 bases). V was clipped by 0 bases and J by 1 base, with 14 bases between them. From germline, CDR1 is LGHNA and CDR2 YSLEER. The CDR3 extends over 17 amino acids. CDR3 nucleotides: TGCGCCAGCAGCCAAGACCTCTTCTCAGGGGGCACAGATACGCAGTATTTT. This codes for CASSQDLFSGGTDTQYF.

This chain joins TRBV20-1 and TRBJ2-1; no definite D call. The ends were cut back, 0 bases at V and 7 bases at J, with 7 bases in the middle. CDR3 length: 12 amino acids. Germline V gives CDR1 DFQATT, CDR2 SNEGSKA (reference sequence). DNA for the CDR3: TGCAGTGCTAGAGATAGGAATAATGAGCAGTTCTTC. Protein product: CSARDRNNEQFF.

The chain carries TRBV20-1 and TRBJ2-7, with D maybe TRBD2 (5 bases). Trimming took 1 base from V and 1 from J, leaving 20 bases between them. The CDR3 runs 17 residues. Germline V CDR1 and CDR2: DFQATT, SNEGSKA (reference sequence). The CDR3 DNA reads as TGCAGTGCTAGAGGTTTAATACAGCGGATAGGATCCTACGAGCAGTACTTC. Its protein product is CSARGLIQRIGSYEQYF.

The genes are TRBV9 and TRBJ2-7; D is uncertain. CDR3 length: 12 residues. Germline-derived CDR1 and CDR2 are SGDLS and YYNGEE. Trimming stripped 0 bases from V and 3 bases from J, with 4 bases between. This CDR3 is CASSVDDYEQYF. CDR3 sequence (DNA): TGTGCCAGCAGCGTAGACGACTACGAGCAGTACTTC.